These 28 T cell receptor beta chains were sequenced from one sample in a study of T cell responses to AZD1222 COVID-19 vaccine. TCRdb's table, derived via immunoSEQ multiplex PCR, lists solely in-frame clones and lacks some. The data contain fewer than 120,000 clones, nearly 90% of them singletons. The sample here was peripheral blood, taken on day 0 of AZD1222 vaccination. Every receptor here comes from an adult in good health.

This clone was seen only a few times. This chain uses TRBV7-2 with TRBJ1-5; TRBD1 agrees at 7 bases. CDR1 is SGHTA and CDR2 is FQGNSA in the germline V gene. The CDR3 consists of 15 residues. V dropped 1 base and J dropped 8; count of bases not matched to a gene: 8. In DNA, the CDR3 is TGTGCCAGCAGCTTAGACAGGGGAGTTGGAAAGCCCCAGCATTTT. This gives the protein CASSLDRGVGKPQHF.

The chain has TRBV2 and TRBJ1-1; 11 bases align to TRBD1. The CDR3 is 14 amino acids. J was trimmed by 3 bases and V by 6 bases; bases with no gene match: 3. Germline CDR1 reads SNHLY; CDR2 reads FYNNEI. The CDR3 DNA follows: TGTGCCAGCAGGGGGACAGGGGGGCACACTGAAGCTTTCTTT. This codes for CASRGTGGHTEAFF.

The rearrangement uses TRBV29-1 and TRBJ2-2, with D perhaps being TRBD1 or TRBD2 (7 bases each). Germline V CDR1 and CDR2: SQVTM, ANQGSEA. V lost 3 bases to trimming and J lost 6 bases, with 11 bases between them. This CDR3 is 13 amino acids long. CDR3 in amino acids: CSVDRGGSGELFF. CDR3 DNA: TGCAGCGTTGACAGGGGGGGATCCGGGGAGCTGTTTTTT.

The V and J genes are TRBV2 and TRBJ2-7; D not resolved. The germline V and J ends were trimmed by 1 base and 4 bases, with 14 bases remaining between them. The CDR3 length is 15 residues. Germline V lookup: CDR1 SNHLY, CDR2 FYNNEI. The CDR3: CASSEGSAETYEQYF. Written as DNA, the CDR3 is TGTGCCAGCAGTGAAGGCTCGGCAGAAACTTACGAGCAGTACTTC.

The chain joins TRBV28 to TRBJ1-4; no clear D. From germline, CDR1 is MDHEN and CDR2 SYDVKM. Deletions cut 5 bases from V and 5 bases from J, with 15 bases between. This CDR3 is built from 15 residues. CDR3 bases: TGTGCCAGCAGTCTATCCAGCCTGACGAATGAAAAACTGTTTTTT. This encodes CASSLSSLTNEKLFF. Looking up the rest from reference TRBV28 and TRBJ1-4 gives the full variable domain: DVKVTQSSRYLVKRTGEKVFLECVQDMDHENMFWYRQDPGLGLRLIYFSYDVKMKEKGDIPEGYSVSREKKERFSLILESASTNQTSMYLCASSLSSLTNEKLFFGSGTQLSVL.

CDR3 sequence (DNA): TGTGCCAGCAGTGACAGGGTTCCCGATACGCAGTATTTT. This codes for CASSDRVPDTQYF. This chain joins TRBV6-1 and TRBJ2-3, with D perhaps matching TRBD1 (5 bases). Trimming took off 3 bases at V and 6 bases at J, with 10 bases between the two ends. CDR1 and CDR2 (germline): MNHNS, SASEGT. The CDR3 contains 13 residues.

This rearrangement joins TRBV24-1 to TRBJ2-5, with TRBD2 matching over 13 bases. CDR3 size: 17 residues. After removal of 1 base from V and 3 bases from J, the junction contained 4 bases not matched to a gene. Germline-derived CDR1 and CDR2 are KGHDR and SFDVKD. CDR3 nucleotides: TGTGCCACCAGTGATTTCAGGACTAGCGGGAGAGAAGAGACCCAGTACTTC. Residues: CATSDFRTSGREETQYF.

The table lists this clone with a count of one. V is TRBV3-1 (or the pseudogene TRBV3-2) and J is TRBJ2-3; TRBD2 aligns across 7 bases. The V segment lost 2 bases and the J segment 0 bases; nucleotides outside the gene matches: 2. CDR3 length equals 15 residues. Germline-derived CDR1 and CDR2 are LGHDT and YNNKEL (reference sequence). CDR3 DNA: TGTGCCAGCAGCCAAATTAGCGGGAGCACAGATACGCAGTATTTT. It specifies CASSQISGSTDTQYF.

This clone was counted between two and nine times. This chain connects TRBV2 to TRBJ2-3; no reliable D call. V was trimmed by 6 bases and J by 2 bases, leaving 9 bases between them. Germline V gives CDR1 SNHLY, CDR2 FYNNEI. The CDR3 consists of 13 residues. The CDR3 DNA is TGTGCCAGCAGCCCCCCCTACACAGATACGCAGTATTTT. This translates into CASSPPYTDTQYF.

V is TRBV6-5 and J is TRBJ1-5, with D possibly TRBD1 on 5 matching bases. CDR1 is MNHEY, CDR2 SVGAGI, per germline. The ends were cut back, 5 bases at V and 2 bases at J, with 10 bases in the middle. This CDR3 has 14 residues. The CDR3 here is CASSPRVGNQPQHF. The DNA for the CDR3 is TGTGCCAGCAGTCCCAGGGTAGGCAATCAGCCCCAGCATTTT.

This clone was detected a few times. The chain employs TRBV7-2 and TRBJ2-2, with D tentatively TRBD2 (5 bases). Germline lookup yields CDR1 SGHTA and CDR2 FQGNSA. Trimming pared 3 bases from V and 5 bases from J, leaving 10 bases between. There are 14 residues in the CDR3. As DNA, the CDR3 is TGTGCCAGCAGCTTCAACCGGGGAACCGGGGAGCTGTTTTTT. Translated: CASSFNRGTGELFF. Drawing the rest from reference TRBV7-2 and TRBJ2-2, the complete variable domain is GAGVSQSPSNKVTEKGKDVELRCDPISGHTALYWYRQSLGQGLEFLIYFQGNSAPDKSGLPSDRFSAERTGGSVSTLTIQRTQQEDSAVYLCASSFNRGTGELFFGEGSRLTVL.

The chain links TRBV5-1 to TRBJ1-4; D might be TRBD1 (6 bases). V lost 3 bases and J lost 8, with 14 bases in between. CDR1 is SGHRS, CDR2 YFSETQ, per germline. The CDR3 runs 14 residues. The CDR3: CASSWESRGEKLFF. In nucleotides, the CDR3 is TGCGCCAGCAGCTGGGAGAGCAGGGGCGAAAAACTGTTTTTT.

The chain combines TRBV6-5 with TRBJ2-7; no reliable D call. CDR1 and CDR2 from the germline V gene are MNHEY and SVGAGI. This CDR3 contains 12 residues. The V end lost 10 bases, the J end lost 2 bases, and 12 bases lay between the germline ends. DNA for the CDR3: TGTGCCACCGACTTCCAGGCCTACGAGCAGTACTTC. Residues: CATDFQAYEQYF.

The chain links TRBV11-3 to TRBJ2-1, with TRBD1 as a possible D gene (5 bases). Germline-derived CDR1 and CDR2 are SGHNT and YENEEA. The CDR3 is 14 residues long. V was clipped by 6 bases and J by 5 bases, with 14 bases between them. The CDR3 here is CASSTSRVNNEQFF. CDR3 nucleotide sequence: TGTGCCAGCAGTACGAGCAGGGTTAACAATGAGCAGTTCTTC.

The chain is built from TRBV5-5 and TRBJ1-3; D is undetermined. V was cut by 0 bases and J by 0 bases, with 4 bases left in between. Germline V lookup: CDR1 SGHKS, CDR2 YYEKEE (reference sequence). This CDR3 is 14 amino acids long. The CDR3 protein is CASSLGLSGNTIYF. The CDR3 nucleotides read TGTGCCAGCAGCTTGGGGCTCTCTGGAAACACCATATATTTT. Full variable domain (outside the CDR3, taken from reference TRBV5-5 and TRBJ1-3): DAGVTQSPTHLIKTRGQQVTLRCSPISGHKSVSWYQQVLGQGPQFIFQYYEKEERGRGNFPDRFSARQFPNYSSELNVNALLLGDSALYLCASSLGLSGNTIYFGEGSWLTVV.

The gene calls are TRBV11-2 and TRBJ2-2; 10 bases are shared with TRBD1. CDR1 and CDR2 from the germline V gene are SGHAT and FQNNGV. V shed 1 base and J 6 bases; nucleotides not matched to a gene: 5. This CDR3 has 16 amino acids. The CDR3 DNA sequence: TGTGCCAGCAGCTTAGGGACAGGGGGAGCCGCCGGGGAGCTGTTTTTT. It encodes CASSLGTGGAAGELFF.

This sequence joins TRBV3-1 (or the pseudogene TRBV3-2) and TRBJ1-1, with 8 nucleotides matching TRBD1. V shed 4 bases, J shed 4 bases, and the junction held 5 bases outside the gene matches. CDR1 and CDR2 (germline): LGHDT, YNNKEL (reference sequence). The CDR3 spans 14 residues. CDR3: CASSLGQGGTEAFF. The CDR3 nucleotides read TGTGCCAGCAGCCTCGGACAGGGTGGCACTGAAGCTTTCTTT.

This clone has a single count. J is TRBJ1-6 and V is TRBV28; D may be TRBD1 (5 bases). The CDR3 loop spans 14 amino acids. In germline, CDR1 is MDHEN, CDR2 SYDVKM. Trimming took 6 bases from V and 7 from J, leaving 13 bases between them. The chain's CDR3 is CASRLGGFNSPLHF. As DNA, the CDR3 is TGTGCCAGCAGGTTGGGGGGGTTCAATTCACCCCTCCACTTT.

The chain has TRBV5-8 and TRBJ1-3; 11 bases fit TRBD1. The CDR3 runs to 16 residues. J lost 1 base, V lost 3 bases, and 3 bases had no gene match. Germline values: CDR1 SGHTS, CDR2 YDEGEE. The CDR3 DNA follows: TGTGCCAGCAGCTGGGGACAGGGGGTATCTGGAAACACCATATATTTT. This gives the protein CASSWGQGVSGNTIYF.

This chain links TRBV7-2 with TRBJ2-6; D is undetermined. V was cut by 1 base and J by 4 bases, with 8 bases left in between. The CDR3 is made up of 15 amino acids. Germline V gives CDR1 SGHTA, CDR2 FQGNSA. CDR3 amino acids: CASSLGPRGANVLTF. The CDR3 DNA reads as TGTGCCAGCAGCTTAGGACCTCGGGGGGCCAACGTCCTGACTTTC.

The genes are TRBV25-1 and TRBJ1-2; 10 bases agree with TRBD1. Germline-derived CDR1 and CDR2 are MGHDK and SYGVNS. Trimming removed 7 bases from V and 2 bases from J; junction bases left unmatched: 4. The CDR3 spans 14 residues. In DNA, the CDR3 is TGTGCCAGCAACTCGGACAGGGGGAACTATGGCTACACCTTC. This translates into CASNSDRGNYGYTF.

The chain is built from TRBV9 and TRBJ1-4; D not resolved. The ends were cut back, 4 bases at V and 0 bases at J, with 7 bases in the middle. The CDR3 length is 14 residues. Germline V CDR1 and CDR2: SGDLS, YYNGEE. CDR3 nucleotide sequence: TGTGCCAGCAGCCCAACCGCAACTAATGAAAAACTGTTTTTT. Translated: CASSPTATNEKLFF.

J is TRBJ1-2 and V is TRBV24-1; 8 positions agree with TRBD1. Germline V gene data show CDR1 as KGHDR and CDR2 as SFDVKD. Trimming removed 5 bases from V and 3 bases from J; junction bases left unmatched: 7. CDR3 size: 15 residues. CDR3 sequence reads: CATSGGQGRDYGYTF. CDR3 bases: TGTGCCACCAGTGGAGGACAGGGACGGGACTATGGCTACACCTTC.

This rearrangement joins TRBV7-3 to TRBJ2-3, with D maybe TRBD2 (6 bases). Per germline, CDR1 SGHTA and CDR2 FQGTGA. V lost 2 bases and J 0 bases, leaving 9 bases between the germline ends. The CDR3 contains 15 residues. CDR3 nucleotides: TGTGCCAGCAGCTTAGTTAGCGGTAGCACAGATACGCAGTATTTT. Its translation is CASSLVSGSTDTQYF.

V gene TRBV7-2 combines with J gene TRBJ1-5, with no clear D. V was clipped by 0 bases and J by 3 bases, with 12 bases between them. The CDR3 is made up of 16 amino acids. Germline V gene data show CDR1 as SGHTA and CDR2 as FQGNSA. CDR3: CASSLALGSTNQPQHF. CDR3 in DNA: TGTGCCAGCAGCTTAGCTCTGGGGTCTACCAATCAGCCCCAGCATTTT.

Sample share makes this clone medium-sized. The rearrangement links TRBV10-3 to TRBJ1-1; TRBD1 might be the D (6 bases). Deletions cut 0 bases from V and 10 bases from J, with 18 bases between. The CDR3 extends over 15 amino acids. The germline V gene encodes CDR1 ENHRY and CDR2 SYGVKD. CDR3 bases: TGTGCCATCAGTGAGTCTCAGGGCGGGGGGCCGACAGCTTTCTTT. It encodes CAISESQGGGPTAFF.

V usage is TRBV5-1 and J usage is TRBJ1-1; possible D gene TRBD1, 5 bases. The CDR3 is 14 residues long. V was trimmed by 5 bases and J by 4 bases, leaving 15 bases between them. The germline gives CDR1 SGHRS, CDR2 YFSETQ. The CDR3 coding sequence is TGCGCCAGCAGAATTGCGTCCGGGGCCACTGAAGCTTTCTTT. As protein: CASRIASGATEAFF.

This chain uses TRBV4-3 with TRBJ2-5, with a weak D call TRBD2 (6 bases). Germline CDR1 LGHNA, CDR2 YSLEER. Trimming took 1 base from V and 4 from J, leaving 13 bases between them. The CDR3 runs to 15 residues. This CDR3 reads CASSQGPLGGETQYF. In nucleotides, the CDR3 is TGCGCCAGCAGCCAAGGACCCCTGGGGGGAGAGACCCAGTACTTC.